What follows is one T cell receptor (beta chain) and its context. Patients were excluded for autoimmune disease history or systemic immunosuppression. Only in-frame clones appear in the TCRdb table, and some are missing; sequencing was by immunoSEQ multiplex PCR. The sample includes 50,000 to 65,000 clones, roughly four fifths of them seen just once. V was clipped by 10 bases and J by 3 bases; unmatched bases: 14. This CDR3 has 15 amino acids. Germline CDR1 MNHNY, CDR2 SVGAGI (reference sequence). This record belongs to a study of OX40 agonist ivuxolimab in advanced cancers. In the study overall: Patients in dose escalation had liver, melanoma, kidney or head and neck cancers. Among those treated, three patients had partial responses, one with hepatocellular carcinoma and two with cutaneous melanoma. Among those enrolled, mean age was about 62 years (range about 23 to 80) and approximately 80% were male.

The sequences come from CD4+ or CD8+ T cells sorted from blood, collected in a trial of the OX40 agonist ivuxolimab. The clonotype originates from an adult with an advanced solid tumor such as melanoma, head and neck, liver or kidney cancer. This chain connects TRBV6-6 to TRBJ2-7; 8 nucleotides align to TRBD1. For the CDR3, the DNA is TGTGCCATTAGCTCCGTTCGACAGGGGATCTACGAGCAGTACTTC. Protein: CAISSVRQGIYEQYF.